This T cell receptor (beta chain) emerged from a study of blood T cells in healthy people across ages (dated by TCRdb to 2014 to 2015). A note on the overall study: In model experiments, roughly one uniquely barcoded TCR beta cDNA molecule per two T cells was captured by template switching. Age-related changes in TCR beta repertoire diversity were measured in the study by deep sequencing normalized with unique cDNA molecular identifiers. Donors were grouped into four age groups: young (average roughly 17 years), middle-aged (39), aged (62) and long-lived (82). To avoid experimental bias, donors of different ages were spread randomly across the sequencing lanes. Two additional independent replicas of 1 million unique cDNA reads from the same blood draw were analyzed for two donors (one aged 18 to 30 and one aged 80 or older).

The donors were roughly 39 Caucasian individuals from Russia, aged roughly 6 to 100 years, who were systemically healthy. Each donor gave ten milliliters of peripheral blood, collected into EDTA-treated Vacutainer tubes. Ficoll-Paque density-gradient centrifugation was used to isolate PBMCs, with at least 6.5 million per sample. Trizol reagent was used to extract total RNA from the PBMCs, yielding at least 5 micrograms per sample. The percentages of naive CD45RAhigh/CD27high T cells were determined by flow cytometry on a PBMC aliquot from every donor. What the authors observed across the whole study: Compared with the aged group, the long-lived group had more naive CD4+ T cells, fewer expanded clones and increased TCR diversity, a pattern suggesting age selection. Because donor CMV infection status was unknown, age-related changes in expanded clonotypes were potentially confounded. As age increased, observed TCR beta diversity per million T cells dropped in a roughly linear way, and a significant reduction was already evident by age roughly 40. Total diversity estimates from one million sequenced T cells were considered lower bounds and underestimates. Conclusive comparison of naive and antigen-experienced compartments was prevented by the profiling of bulk unsorted PBMCs. Observed TCR beta diversity correlated strongly with the percentage of naive T cells measured by flow cytometry.

The library was prepared using 5' RACE. Sequencing used an Illumina HiSeq 2500. A second PCR of roughly 6 to 12 cycles was performed with a sample-barcoded 5' primer and a J-beta primer mix. A unique molecular identifier was introduced onto each TCR beta cDNA molecule by a template-switch 5' adaptor carrying 12 random nucleotides. Each sample yielded at least 2.5 million CDR3-containing paired-end reads. All of the RNA was converted into first-strand cDNA using the Mint cDNA synthesis kit, with a TRBC-specific oligonucleotide serving as the primer. After uracil-DNA glycosylase treatment, a first 18-cycle PCR used universal primers M1SS and BC2_uni_R on all cDNA. The study's processing was this. Normalization of each sample was performed by random selection of 1 million high-quality reads, each carrying a distinct molecular identifier. Reads sharing molecular identifiers were discarded rather than binned into consensus sequences. MiTCR, set to a Q25 quality threshold and the strictest error-elimination algorithm, was used for CDR3 identification, clonotype clustering and error correction. Lower-bound total TCR beta diversity was estimated with a nonparametric unseen species model using Euler transformation. TCRdb reanalyzed the raw reads on its own, using fastp at Q25 for trimming and MiXCR for clone calling, and kept in-frame beta chains. CDR3 protein sequences are deduplicated, and each keeps its most common genes and DNA. The V and J calls come from TCRdb's annotation, not from the publication. Here the sample has roughly 1,500,000 distinct CDR3 sequences; 42% occur a single time. Less than 8% of the sample is in the top ten clones.

The CDR3, cysteine through phenylalanine, is 16 amino acids long. Solely the CDR3 DNA is kept, with 48 bases framed from the first base. CDR1 and CDR2 are read off the germline V gene (reference sequence) as PRHDT and FYEKMQ. V ends up 4 bases short and J 8 bases short, with an unmatched junction base count of 15. The sample holds a few counts of this clonotype. Its recognized antigen is unknown. The sample holds no much larger clone one base away, and base qualities are not on file. This chain is built from TRBV13 and TRBJ1-2, and TRBD1 aligns with 8 junction nucleotides. This clonotype was obtained from a woman aged 18-29 years in good health. Sample: blood. The DNA sequence is as follows: TGTGCCAGCAGCTCCTACGTTCTTGACAGGGGAGGGGGCTACACCTTC. Its coded protein is CASSSYVLDRGGGYTF.